These 15 T cell receptor beta chains share one sample of origin, sequenced in a study of T cell clonality in common variable immunodeficiency. Study-wide points: Reportedly, TCR beta sequences from common variable immunodeficiency showed fewer deletions and N-nucleotide insertions.

Antigens of these TCRs are unknown. Libraries were prepared by immunoSEQ multiplex PCR; TCRdb keeps only in-frame clonotypes and omits some of them. The record shows roughly 29,000 clones for this sample, with no singletons present. The material sequenced was peripheral blood mononuclear cells. The source is a human donor with common variable immunodeficiency.

A remark on this clone: The sequence runs out 3 residues before the end of the CDR3; the remainder is reconstructed from the germline J gene. V usage is TRBV19 and J usage is TRBJ2-2; D not certain. CDR3 length: 15 amino acids. Germline CDR1 LNHDA, CDR2 SQIVND (reference sequence). Between the trimmed V and J ends, which lost 7 bases and 0 bases, there was a span of 12 bases. Incomplete CDR3 DNA: TGTGCCAGTACCCTCTCGTTCGCGAACACCGGGGAG. This codes for CASTLSFANTGE. The entire CDR3 protein is CASTLSFANTGELFF.

This clone was observed many times. The CDR3 sequence is CASSPAAGRNIQYF. CDR3 DNA (partial): TGTGCCAGCAGCCCCGCAGCGGGCCGAAACATT. The V gene is TRBV7-2, the J gene TRBJ2-4; D is possibly TRBD2 (6 bases). The CDR3 goes on 3 residues after the read ends, and that part is filled in from the germline J gene. This CDR3 is built from 14 residues. With 5 bases removed from V and 6 bases from J, the gap between germline ends came to 14 bases. The germline gives CDR1 SGHTA, CDR2 FQGNSA.

With regard to this clone: The read terminates 3 residues before the CDR3 end, so the remaining end is supplied by the germline J gene. J is TRBJ1-1 and V is TRBV19, with a possible D match to TRBD1 (6 bases). Germline-derived CDR1 and CDR2 are LNHDA and SQIVND (reference sequence). With 3 bases removed from V and 1 base from J, the gap between germline ends came to 15 bases. This CDR3 has 16 residues. The covered CDR3 bases are TGTGCCAGTAGTATTCTTCCACAGGGCGGGAACACTGAA. Translating gives CASSILPQGGNTE. The complete CDR3 reads CASSILPQGGNTEAFF.

This clone has ten or more counts. The CDR3 end falls 3 residues outside the read, so it is completed with the germline J gene. This chain uses TRBV5-1 with TRBJ2-3; 8 nucleotides agree with TRBD2. This CDR3 is built from 15 residues. Germline CDR1 SGHRS, CDR2 YFSETQ. V shed 5 bases and J 2 bases; nucleotides not matched to a gene: 7. The CDR3 DNA, read in part, is TGCGCCAGCAGACGAAGCGGGAGCATCACAGATACG. Translating gives CASRRSGSITDT. From start to end, the CDR3 is CASRRSGSITDTQYF.

This clone was recorded at least ten times. The read stops 3 residues short of the end of the CDR3; the missing end is completed from the germline J gene. V gene TRBV5-1 combines with J gene TRBJ2-5; 10 nucleotides align to TRBD2. This CDR3 contains 16 residues. The V segment lost 3 bases and the J segment 0 bases; nucleotides outside the gene matches: 5. CDR1 is SGHRS and CDR2 is YFSETQ in the germline V gene. CDR3 bases read: TGCGCCAGCAGCTACCAAGCGGGAGGGTACCAAGAGACC. It yields the protein CASSYQAGGYQET. The CDR3 in its entirety is CASSYQAGGYQETQYF.

This clone was picked up many times. The junction departs from the called germline gene at one end, perhaps through a read error. The read is 3 residues too short to cover the CDR3 end, so that end is filled in from the germline J gene. The chain links TRBV5-1 to TRBJ1-2; 7 bases line up with TRBD1. The germline V gene encodes CDR1 SGHRS and CDR2 YFSETQ. The CDR3 spans 14 residues. The CDR3 loop is CASSRGDSNYDYTF. The sequenced CDR3 bases are TGCGCCAGCAGTCGAGGGGACAGTAACTATGAC. Looking up the rest from reference TRBV5-1 and TRBJ1-2 gives the full variable domain: KAGVTQTPRYLIKTRGQQVTLSCSPISGHRSVSWYQQTPGQGLQFLFEYFSETQRNKGNFPGRFSGRQFSNSRSEMNVSTLELGDSALYLCASSRGDSNYDYTFGSGTRLTVV.

This clone was counted at least ten times. The sequenced fragment ends 3 residues before the CDR3 boundary, so the rest is inferred from the germline J gene. The sample carries other DNA sequences with the same CDR3. The V and J genes are TRBV18 and TRBJ2-7, with TRBD1 identical over 8 bases. The CDR3 runs 14 residues. The germline CDR1 and CDR2 sequences are KGHSH and LQKENI. Trimming at V came to 3 bases and at J to 0 bases, leaving 1 base not matched to a gene. The sequenced CDR3 bases are TGTGCCAGCTCACCGGGGACAGGCTCCTACGAG. Translated, it gives CASSPGTGSYE. The full CDR3 sequence reads CASSPGTGSYEQYF.

This clone was seen more than once but under ten times. The CDR3 end falls 3 residues outside the read, so it is completed with the germline J gene. This chain joins TRBV5-1 and TRBJ2-7, with 7 bases fitting TRBD1. J was trimmed by 3 bases and V by 1 base; bases with no gene match: 10. This CDR3 region has 16 residues. The germline V gene has CDR1 SGHRS and CDR2 YFSETQ. The CDR3 protein is CASSLSAGTEIYEQYF. The sequenced CDR3 bases are TGCGCCAGCAGCTTGTCGGCCGGGACAGAGATCTACGAG.

In its sample, this clone was seen many times. The observed sequence ends 3 residues before the CDR3 terminus, with the missing tail filled in from the germline J gene. V is TRBV11-2 and J is TRBJ2-1; TRBD2 matches at 7 bases. The CDR3 consists of 15 residues. CDR1 and CDR2 (germline): SGHAT, FQNNGV. Trimming took 7 bases from V and 1 from J; bases not matched to a gene: 7. CDR3 in amino acids: CASNERDLSYNEQFF. The sequenced part of the CDR3 DNA is TGTGCCAGCAACGAGCGGGACCTTTCCTACAATGAG.

Comment on this clone: The CDR3 end is not reached by the read, which stops 3 residues before it; the germline J gene fills it in. The chain links TRBV20-1 to TRBJ2-5; 7 positions agree with TRBD2. Germline assignment: CDR1 DFQATT and CDR2 SNEGSKA (reference sequence). The trim removed 2 bases at V and 0 bases at J, leaving 3 bases unmatched. There are 14 residues in the CDR3. CDR3 DNA (partial): TGCAGTGCTAGACTAGCGGCGAACCAAGAGACC. Its protein product is CSARLAANQET. The entire CDR3 protein is CSARLAANQETQYF.

This clone was recorded a few times. The CDR3 end lies 3 residues beyond the end of the read and is filled in from the germline J gene. V usage is TRBV5-6 and J usage is TRBJ2-7; D is undetermined. The CDR3 contains 14 residues. Deletions cut 0 bases from V and 3 bases from J, with 10 bases between. The germline CDR1 and CDR2 sequences are SGHDT and YYEEEE. The CDR3 sequence: CASSLVRSDYEQYF. The sequenced part of the CDR3 DNA is TGTGCCAGCAGCTTGGTCAGGTCCGACTACGAG. The variable domain in full, completed from reference TRBV5-6 and TRBJ2-7, reads DAGVTQSPTHLIKTRGQQVTLRCSPKSGHDTVSWYQQALGQGPQFIFQYYEEEERQRGNFPDRFSGHQFPNYSSELNVNALLLGDSALYLCASSLVRSDYEQYFGPGTRLTVT.

In its sample, this clone was seen many times. The read is 3 residues too short to cover the CDR3 end, so that end is filled in from the germline J gene. The chain couples TRBV2 to TRBJ2-5; D is undetermined. Trimming left V 2 bases short and J 5 bases short, with 9 bases between. CDR3 length: 13 amino acids. Germline-derived CDR1 and CDR2 are SNHLY and FYNNEI. The CDR3 DNA, read in part, is TGTGCCAGCAGTGAAATCGTCGGGGAGACC. This sequence encodes CASSEIVGET. The whole CDR3 sequence is CASSEIVGETQYF.

This clone came up a few times. Read data end 3 residues before the CDR3 end; the end is taken from the germline J gene. The V gene is TRBV2, the J gene TRBJ2-7; 9 bases agree with TRBD1. V shed 9 bases and J 1 base; nucleotides not matched to a gene: 10. Germline-derived CDR1 and CDR2 are SNHLY and FYNNEI. CDR3 length: 15 amino acids. CDR3 protein: CASLGQGGDSYEQYF. The sequenced CDR3 bases are TGTGCCAGTCTGGGACAGGGAGGCGATTCCTACGAG.

On this clone itself: The observed sequence ends 3 residues before the CDR3 terminus, with the missing tail filled in from the germline J gene. This rearrangement joins TRBV7-9 to TRBJ1-5, with D unresolved. CDR3 length: 15 amino acids. V shed 1 base and J shed 3 bases, with 10 bases lying between them. Germline CDR1 SEHNR, CDR2 FQNEAQ (reference sequence). The CDR3 spells CASSLGGTVNQPQHF. Incomplete CDR3 DNA: TGTGCCAGCAGCTTAGGCGGCACGGTCAATCAGCCC.

This clone is deemed medium-sized. CDR3 DNA, as far as it was read: TGTGCCAGCTCACCTGTGTCCGCTGAA. It translates to CASSPVSAE. The entire CDR3 is CASSPVSAEAFF. J is TRBJ1-1 and V is TRBV18; no clear D. The DNA ends 3 residues before the CDR3 does, and the rest of the CDR3 is filled in from the germline J gene. Germline V gene lookup returns CDR1 KGHSH and CDR2 LQKENI. This CDR3 comprises 12 residues. Trimming stripped 3 bases from V and 6 bases from J, with 8 bases between.